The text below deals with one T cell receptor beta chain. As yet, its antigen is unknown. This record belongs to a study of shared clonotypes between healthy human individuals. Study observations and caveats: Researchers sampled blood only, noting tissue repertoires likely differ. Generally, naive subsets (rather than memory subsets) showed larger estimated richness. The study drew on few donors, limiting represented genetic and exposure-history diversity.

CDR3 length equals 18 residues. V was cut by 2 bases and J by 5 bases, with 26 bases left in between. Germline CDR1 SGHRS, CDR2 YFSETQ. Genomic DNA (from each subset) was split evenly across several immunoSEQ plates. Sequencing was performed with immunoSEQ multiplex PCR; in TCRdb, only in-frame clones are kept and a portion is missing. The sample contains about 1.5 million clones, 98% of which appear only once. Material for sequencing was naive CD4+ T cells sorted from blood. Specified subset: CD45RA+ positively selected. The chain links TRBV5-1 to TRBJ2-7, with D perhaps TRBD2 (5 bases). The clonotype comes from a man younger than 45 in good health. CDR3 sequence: CASSFNPGSHTIVDEQYF. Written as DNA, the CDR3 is TGCGCCAGCAGCTTTAATCCGGGATCGCATACGATCGTGGACGAGCAGTACTTC.